This T cell receptor beta chain came from a study of CD8 T cells in ankylosing spondylitis. This CDR3 spans 14 amino acids. V lost 7 bases and J lost 1, with 11 bases in between. Germline V lookup: CDR1 SNHLY, CDR2 FYNNEI. General study findings and limits: Blood of patients with ankylosing spondylitis appeared to be characterized by a TCR beta motif of several highly homologous variants. Clones linked to disease were reported to show significant enrichment in matched ankylosing spondylitis synovial fluid. Disease-linked clones had a CD8+ phenotype and relatively low frequency in peripheral blood.

Each CDR3 protein is one row after TCRdb ran MiXCR on the 5' RACE reads. The sample lists 350,000 to 450,000 distinct CDR3 sequences; roughly 27% were seen once. Concerning this clonotype: Its antigen is not known.

The genes are TRBV2 and TRBJ2-1, with D tentatively TRBD2 (6 bases). This sequence was found in a male donor with ankylosing spondylitis. The sample was blood, either unsorted or a sorted T cell fraction (not recorded which). CDR3 region: CASNPGASYNEQFF. The CDR3 DNA sequence: TGTGCCAGCAACCCGGGAGCGTCCTACAATGAGCAGTTCTTC.